This is a list of T cell receptor beta chains from one sample in a study of CD8 T cells in ankylosing spondylitis. TCRdb redid the calling of the 5' RACE reads with MiXCR, one entry per CDR3 protein. The profile shows about 250,000 distinct CDR3 sequences, under 35% of them singletons. Sample: blood, either unsorted or a sorted T cell fraction (not recorded which). The receptors here all came from a male donor with ankylosing spondylitis or in good health (not recorded which). CDR3s include the opening cysteine and the closing phenylalanine or tryptophan. D genes are given only for firm matches. Not every row has a clone size; where given, it reads once, few, many or a size class.

size,V,D,J,CDR3,DNA
NA,TRBV7-9,NA,TRBJ1-3,CASSLDRAGNTIYF,TGTGCCAGCAGCTTAGACAGGGCTGGAAACACCATATATTTT
NA,TRBV3-1,TRBD1,TRBJ1-1,CAFSRLPGQGAPRPPEAFF,TGTGCCTTCAGCCGACTCCCAGGACAGGGGGCACCTAGGCCACCTGAAGCTTTCTTT
NA,TRBV7-9,NA,TRBJ1-2,CASSLGLGDNYGYTF,TGTGCCAGCAGCTTAGGATTAGGGGACAACTATGGCTACACCTTC
NA,TRBV5-1,TRBD1,TRBJ2-1,CASSSLTGVQFF,TGCGCCAGCAGCTCCCTTACAGGGGTCCAGTTCTTC
NA,TRBV20-1,TRBD2,TRBJ2-1,CSARTSVNEQFF,TGCAGTGCTAGGACTAGCGTCAATGAGCAGTTCTTC
few,TRBV6-1,TRBD1,TRBJ2-1,CASNPKGANEQFF,TGTGCCAGCAATCCAAAGGGGGCCAATGAGCAGTTCTTC
many,TRBV20-1,NA,TRBJ2-5,CSATLGIRETQYF,TGCAGTGCGACACTAGGGATTAGAGAGACCCAGTACTTC
many,TRBV20-1,NA,TRBJ2-7,CSARGRLSYEQYF,TGCAGTGCTAGAGGACGGCTCTCCTACGAGCAGTACTTC
few,TRBV13,NA,TRBJ2-7,CASSSRDGVDEQYF,TGTGCCAGCAGCTCCAGGGACGGTGTCGACGAGCAGTACTTC
few,TRBV12-3/TRBV12-4,TRBD1,TRBJ2-3,CASLDREVTDTQYF,TGTGCCAGCCTGGACAGGGAGGTAACAGATACGCAGTATTTT
NA,TRBV12-3/TRBV12-4,NA,TRBJ2-5,CASSLSWETQYF,TGTGCCAGCAGTTTATCGTGGGAGACCCAGTACTTC
NA,TRBV7-8,NA,TRBJ2-1,CASSTVGGDLYNEQFF,TGTGCCAGCAGCACCGTGGGCGGGGACCTTTACAATGAGCAGTTCTTC
NA,TRBV29-1,NA,TRBJ1-1,CSIGSSGNTEAFF,TGCAGCATCGGGTCATCGGGGAACACTGAAGCTTTCTTT
NA,TRBV5-6,NA,TRBJ2-2,CASSSDSPTGELFF,TGTGCCAGCAGCTCCGACAGTCCCACCGGGGAGCTGTTTTTT
NA,TRBV20-1,NA,TRBJ1-4,CSARDTMTGPSGGNEKLFF,TGCAGTGCTAGAGACACAATGACAGGACCTTCTGGTGGGAATGAAAAACTGTTTTTT
few,TRBV5-6,NA,TRBJ2-3,CASSSRVGTLGGTDTQYF,TGTGCCAGCAGCAGCCGAGTAGGGACCCTGGGGGGCACAGATACGCAGTATTTT
NA,TRBV20-1,TRBD2,TRBJ2-5,CSARARGGETQYF,TGCAGTGCTAGAGCTCGGGGGGGAGAGACCCAGTACTTC
NA,TRBV24-1,TRBD1,TRBJ2-7,CATSDLNDRGLHEQYF,TGTGCCACCAGTGACCTAAATGACAGGGGCCTCCACGAGCAGTACTTC
NA,TRBV29-1,NA,TRBJ2-3,CSLTGILWRDTQYF,TGCAGCTTAACCGGGATCCTGTGGAGGGATACGCAGTATTTT
NA,TRBV12-3/TRBV12-4,TRBD1,TRBJ2-7,CASSLDLQGDEQYF,TGTGCCAGCAGTTTAGACCTACAGGGGGACGAGCAGTACTTC
NA,TRBV4-2,TRBD2,TRBJ2-1,CASSQDLRTSGDNEQFF,TGTGCCAGCAGCCAAGATCTTAGGACTAGCGGTGACAATGAGCAGTTCTTC
NA,TRBV28,NA,TRBJ2-5,CASRRQQGLVETQYF,TGTGCCAGCAGACGACAACAGGGTTTGGTCGAGACCCAGTACTTC
few,TRBV12-3/TRBV12-4,NA,TRBJ2-3,CASSLGTPSTDTQYF,TGTGCCAGCAGTTTAGGGACACCGAGCACAGATACGCAGTATTTT